Sequencing of this TCR beta chain was carried out in a study of T cell responses to AZD1222 COVID-19 vaccine. Study-wide results and limits: Mostly white British, mostly female donors; authors suggested clonal diversity may be underestimated.

This CDR3 is 16 amino acids long. Per germline, CDR1 LGHNA and CDR2 YSLEER. Germline trimming cut 0 bases from V and 2 bases from J; bases unmatched to any gene: 3. This clone has a handful of counts. The antigen is undetermined. Libraries were prepared by immunoSEQ multiplex PCR; TCRdb keeps only in-frame clonotypes and omits some of them. In the table there are 130,000 or so clones, 80% to 90% of which are singletons. This sample comprised peripheral blood, obtained on day 0 of AZD1222 vaccination. The chain is built from TRBV4-3 and TRBJ2-3; 9 bases map to TRBD2. The sequence came from an adult in good health. CDR3 protein: CASSQEVAGVTDTQYF. DNA for the CDR3: TGCGCCAGCAGCCAAGAAGTAGCGGGGGTCACAGATACGCAGTATTTT.